This T cell receptor beta chain stems from a study of regulatory T cells in long-lasting Graves disease. Time point denoted: newly diagnosed GD, antithyroid drugs for less than 3 months. The TCR library was made from RNA extracted from PBMCs. This clonotype was observed once. Its antigen is undetermined. Being one base from a much bigger clone, this may be a read error. According to the study, TCR beta libraries were built with iRepertoire HTBI primers and CDR3-region Arm-PCR. One entry per CDR3 protein results from TCRdb running MiXCR on the multiplex PCR reads. This sample has 300,000 to 400,000 distinct CDR3 sequences, with 15% to 20% found just once. Study results and limitations: Persistent disease preferred TRBV28, TRBJ1-2 and TRBJ2-5.

The CDR3 is 16 residues long. Germline V CDR1 and CDR2: LGHNA, YNFKEQ. With 0 bases removed from V and 7 bases from J, the gap between germline ends came to 19 bases. These data were likewise used in another study, on T cells in Graves' hyperthyroidism and ophthalmopathy.

The rearrangement joins TRBV4-2 to TRBJ2-7; the D call may be TRBD1 or TRBD2 (5 bases each). This material consisted of peripheral blood mononuclear cells (PBMCs), taken at new diagnosis, from a patient treated with antithyroid drugs. This receptor was taken from a man aged 35 to 55 with Graves disease. CDR3 amino acids: CASSQDWGSSYNEQYF. CDR3 nucleotides: TGTGCCAGCAGCCAAGATTGGGGGAGCTCCTACAATGAGCAGTACTTC.